This T cell receptor beta chain was recorded in a study of blood T cells in healthy people across ages. Primers used in a second PCR of roughly 6 to 11 cycles were a sample-barcoded 5' primer and a J-beta primer mix. TCRdb itself ran the 5' RACE reads through MiXCR, one entry per CDR3 protein. Of fewer than 900,000 distinct CDR3 sequences listed, roughly 34% are singletons. Germline lookup yields CDR1 SEHNR and CDR2 FQNEAQ (reference sequence). V lost 4 bases to trimming and J lost 4 bases, with 8 bases between them. This CDR3 comprises 13 residues. The chain is built from TRBV7-9 and TRBJ1-5; no firm D call. The sequenced sample consisted of blood. The clonotype originates from a young man in good health. CDR3 DNA: TGTGCCAGCAGCTCGACGGAAAATCAGCCCCAGCATTTT. The encoded protein is CASSSTENQPQHF.